This T cell receptor (beta chain) was observed in a study of CD8+CD57+ T cells in acquired aplastic anemia (dated by TCRdb to between 2018 and 2020). Looking at the study overall: DNA extracted from sorted CD4+ and CD8+ cells had a mean of roughly 3.3 ug, with a range of roughly 0.17 to 27.4 ug. CD8+CD57+ expansion was defined as a frequency above the mean frequency observed in healthy subjects. On the study overall, not on this receptor specifically: Patients and healthy controls showed no significant difference in CD8+ Simpson's diversity (P=0.060). Although roughly 29 CD8+ CDR3 sequences were shared by patients and controls, these sequences appeared highly expressed in patients and within the immunodominant clones of patients.

This clonotype has only a few counts. Its antigen is still unknown. This sequence may be a read error, since a much larger clone differs from it by one base. Flow cytometry had shown CD8+CD57+ cell expansion in the patients selected for sequencing. Every patient had severe acquired aplastic anemia, diagnosed using the International Study of Aplastic Anemia and Agranulocytosis and Camitta criteria. Patients had received no therapy at the time of blood sampling. TCR repertoires of sorted CD4+ and CD8+ blood T cells from severe aplastic anemia patients and healthy subjects were deep-sequenced in the study. Patients were enrolled under clinicaltrials.gov protocols 00001620, 01623167, 00001397, 00071045, 00081523 and 00961064 in the USA. Ficoll-Paque density gradient centrifugation was used to isolate peripheral blood mononuclear cells. Before DNA was extracted, CD4+ and CD8+ T cells were sorted using either FACS or magnetic beads.

CDR1 and CDR2 are drawn from the germline V gene (reference sequence): SGHAT, FQDESV. The junction shows trimming of 4 bases on V and 8 bases on J, and the gene matches do not reach 10 bases of it. The CDR3 has 16 amino acids, counting the end cysteine and phenylalanine. Only the CDR3 DNA stays, 48 bases, in frame from base 1. Profiling of TCR beta VDJ combinations and CDR3 sequences used genomic DNA as the template. An Illumina HiSeq 2000 was the platform used for TCR repertoire sequencing. The original methods were these. TRBV/TRBJ rearrangement plots, CDR3 size and DJ length profiles, and Simpson's diversity index were used to assess repertoires. The most abundant DNA sequence in the deep sequencing data was defined as the immunodominant clone. CDR3 amino acid sequences were checked for sharing across subjects and were also compared against the VDJdb database and published repertoires. TCRdb reanalyzed the raw reads on its own, using fastp at Q25 for trimming and MiXCR for clone calling, and kept in-frame beta chains. Each CDR3 protein gets just one entry, which takes the most common genes and DNA from the rows behind it. Clone size and V and J calls follow TCRdb, not the original study. The sample yields 180,000 or so distinct CDR3 sequences; roughly 43% were counted once. Jointly, the top ten make up 0.85% to 1.2% of the sample.

This TCR was recovered from a human donor with aplastic anemia. The V and J genes are TRBV11-1 and TRBJ1-4; TRBD1 agrees with 10 junctional bases. Sequenced sample: sorted CD4+, CD8+, or CD8+CD57+ T cells (not recorded which) from PBMCs. The CDR3 corresponds to CASSSISGTGDEKLFF. The nucleotide sequence reads as follows: TGTGCCAGCAGCTCCATATCCGGGACAGGGGACGAAAAACTGTTTTTT.